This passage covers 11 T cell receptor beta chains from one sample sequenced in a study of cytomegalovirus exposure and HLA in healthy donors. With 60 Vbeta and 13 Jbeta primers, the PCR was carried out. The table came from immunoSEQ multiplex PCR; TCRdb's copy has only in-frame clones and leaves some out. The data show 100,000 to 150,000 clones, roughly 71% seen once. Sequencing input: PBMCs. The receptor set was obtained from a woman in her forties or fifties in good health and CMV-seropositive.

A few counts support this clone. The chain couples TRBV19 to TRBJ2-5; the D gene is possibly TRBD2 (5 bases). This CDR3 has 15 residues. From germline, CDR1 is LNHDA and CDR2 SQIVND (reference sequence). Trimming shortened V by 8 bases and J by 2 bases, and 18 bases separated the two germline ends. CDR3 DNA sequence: TGTGCCAGTGGACGGGGAATTGCCGCGCAAGAGACCCAGTACTTC. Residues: CASGRGIAAQETQYF.

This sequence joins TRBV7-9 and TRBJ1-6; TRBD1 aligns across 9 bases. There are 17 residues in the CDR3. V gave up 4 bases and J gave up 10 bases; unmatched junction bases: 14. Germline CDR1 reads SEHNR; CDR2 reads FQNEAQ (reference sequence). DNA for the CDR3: TGTGCCAGCAGCTCCCACGAAACAGGGGGCGCGAGATCACCCCTCCACTTT. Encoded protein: CASSSHETGGARSPLHF.

For the CDR3, the DNA is TGTGCCAGCAGCTTGAACAGGGTTTACGAGCAGTACTTC. Translating it yields CASSLNRVYEQYF. This chain links TRBV5-6 with TRBJ2-7, with a weak D call TRBD1 (6 bases). V lost 1 base, J lost 4 bases, and 9 bases lay in between. The germline V gene has CDR1 SGHDT and CDR2 YYEEEE. The CDR3 spans 13 residues.

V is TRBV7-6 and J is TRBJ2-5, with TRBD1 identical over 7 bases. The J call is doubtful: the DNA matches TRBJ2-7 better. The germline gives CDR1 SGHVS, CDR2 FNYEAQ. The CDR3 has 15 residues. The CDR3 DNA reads TGTGCCAGCAGCAACCCGGGACAGAGCTCCTACGAGCAGTACTTC. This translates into CASSNPGQSSYEQYF.

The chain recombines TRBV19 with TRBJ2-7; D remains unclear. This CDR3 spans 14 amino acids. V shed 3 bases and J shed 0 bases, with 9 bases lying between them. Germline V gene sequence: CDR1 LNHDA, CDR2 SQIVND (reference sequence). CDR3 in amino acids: CASSMVPTSYEQYF. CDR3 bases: TGTGCCAGTAGTATGGTGCCTACCTCCTACGAGCAGTACTTC.

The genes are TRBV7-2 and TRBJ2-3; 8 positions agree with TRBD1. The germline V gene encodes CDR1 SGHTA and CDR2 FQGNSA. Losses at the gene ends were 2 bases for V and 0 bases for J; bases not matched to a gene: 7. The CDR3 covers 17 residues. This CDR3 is CASSLRDRSSSTDTQYF. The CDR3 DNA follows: TGTGCCAGCAGCTTACGGGACAGGTCTTCTAGCACAGATACGCAGTATTTT.

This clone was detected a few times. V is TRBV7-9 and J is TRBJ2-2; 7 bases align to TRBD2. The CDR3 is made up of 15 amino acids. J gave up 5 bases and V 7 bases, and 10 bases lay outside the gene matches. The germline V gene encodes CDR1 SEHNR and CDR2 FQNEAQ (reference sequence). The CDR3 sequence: CASTPGVSGTGELFF. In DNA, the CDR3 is TGTGCCAGCACCCCGGGGGTTAGCGGGACCGGGGAGCTGTTTTTT.

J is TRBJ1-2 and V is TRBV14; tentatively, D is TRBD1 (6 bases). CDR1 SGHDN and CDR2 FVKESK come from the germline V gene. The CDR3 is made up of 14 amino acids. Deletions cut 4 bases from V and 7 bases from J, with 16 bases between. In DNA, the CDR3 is TGTGCCAGCAGCCCCGTTTGGGGGGGCAGTGGCTACACCTTC. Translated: CASSPVWGGSGYTF.

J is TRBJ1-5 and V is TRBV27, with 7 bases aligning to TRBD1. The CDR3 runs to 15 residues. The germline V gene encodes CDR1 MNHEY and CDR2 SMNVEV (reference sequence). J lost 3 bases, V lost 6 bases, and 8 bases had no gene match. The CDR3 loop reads CASRPDRVDNQPQHF. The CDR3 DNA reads TGTGCCAGCAGACCCGACAGGGTTGACAATCAGCCCCAGCATTTT.

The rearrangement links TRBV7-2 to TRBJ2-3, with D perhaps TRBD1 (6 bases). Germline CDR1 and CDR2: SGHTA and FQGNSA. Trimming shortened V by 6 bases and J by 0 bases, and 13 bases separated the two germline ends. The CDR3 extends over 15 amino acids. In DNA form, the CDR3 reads TGTGCCAGCAGGCTAGGGGGATCTAGCACAGATACGCAGTATTTT. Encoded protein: CASRLGGSSTDTQYF.

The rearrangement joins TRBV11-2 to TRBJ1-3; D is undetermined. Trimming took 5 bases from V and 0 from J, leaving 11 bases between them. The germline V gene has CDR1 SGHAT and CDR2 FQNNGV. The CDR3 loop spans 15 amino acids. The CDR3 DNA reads TGTGCCAGCAGCAGTGGGAGGGTCTCTGGAAACACCATATATTTT. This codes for CASSSGRVSGNTIYF.